Each of the 14 T cell receptor beta chains below was sequenced from the same sample in a study of T cells in Graves' hyperthyroidism and ophthalmopathy. Authors of the study amplified TCR beta CDR3 regions from RNA transcripts. First-round RT-PCR with HTBI primers amplified the TCR CDR3 region. Each CDR3 protein gets one entry after TCRdb re-called the multiplex PCR reads with MiXCR. The data show some 490,000 distinct CDR3 sequences, 20% to 25% seen once. The sequencing input was blood. Every receptor here comes from a woman in her 70s with Graves' ophthalmopathy.

In this sample, this clonotype turned up many times. This chain joins TRBV7-9 and TRBJ2-2; a weak D match, TRBD1 (5 bases). V lost 3 bases to trimming and J lost 5 bases, with 16 bases between them. Germline V CDR1 and CDR2: SEHNR, FQNEAQ (reference sequence). The length of the CDR3 is 16 residues. This CDR3 reads CASSFTLRARTGELFF. The DNA of the CDR3 is TGTGCCAGCAGCTTTACCCTCAGGGCGCGGACCGGGGAGCTGTTTTTT.

This clonotype was seen ten or more times. The chain employs TRBV6-1 and TRBJ2-7, with 11 bases fitting TRBD2. Germline CDR1 and CDR2: MNHNS and SASEGT. The CDR3 runs to 14 residues. V shed 6 bases and J 4 bases; nucleotides not matched to a gene: 5. CDR3 sequence reads: CASRGSGRAYEQYF. For the CDR3, the DNA is TGTGCCAGCAGGGGTAGCGGGAGGGCTTACGAGCAGTACTTC.

The rearrangement joins TRBV27 to TRBJ2-3; the D is unclear. This CDR3 has 13 amino acids. Trimming left V 4 bases short and J 6 bases short, with 11 bases between. CDR1 MNHEY and CDR2 SMNVEV come from the germline V gene (reference sequence). The CDR3 here is CASSYLSVDTQYF. The CDR3 DNA sequence: TGTGCCAGCAGTTATCTTTCCGTCGATACGCAGTATTTT.

The CDR3 loop reads CAWSEKGASGYTF. As DNA, the CDR3 is TGTGCCTGGAGTGAGAAGGGGGCGAGTGGCTACACCTTC. This sequence joins TRBV30 and TRBJ1-2; the match to TRBD1 covers 7 bases. The CDR3 covers 13 residues. V was clipped by 1 base and J by 7 bases; unmatched bases: 6. The germline gives CDR1 GTSNPN, CDR2 SVGIG (reference sequence).

The sample holds a few counts of this clonotype. The chain is built from TRBV20-1 and TRBJ1-2; tentative D call: TRBD1 (6 bases). Germline loops: CDR1 DFQATT, CDR2 SNEGSKA (reference sequence). Trimming took off 1 base at V and 7 bases at J, with 10 bases between the two ends. The CDR3 totals 12 residues. This CDR3 is CSARVGGLGYTF. The CDR3 DNA follows: TGCAGTGCTAGAGTCGGGGGGCTTGGCTACACCTTC.

At least ten counts were recorded for this clonotype. The CDR3 DNA is TGTGCCAGCTCCTCCCGGGCGGGAAGTAATGAGCAGTTCTTC. This encodes CASSSRAGSNEQFF. The chain couples TRBV18 to TRBJ2-1; the D gene is possibly TRBD2 (6 bases). The CDR3 has 14 amino acids. Germline V CDR1 and CDR2: KGHSH, LQKENI. The V end was cut by 6 bases, the J end by 7 bases, with 16 bases between.

The chain links TRBV28 to TRBJ1-4; tentative D call: TRBD1 (5 bases). With 8 bases removed from V and 6 bases from J, the gap between germline ends came to 10 bases. CDR3 length equals 12 residues. Germline V CDR1 and CDR2: MDHEN, SYDVKM. CDR3 in DNA: TGTGCCAGCGGTCAGGGCGATGAAAAACTGTTTTTT. As protein: CASGQGDEKLFF.

Only a few counts were recorded for this clonotype. V is TRBV4-1 and J is TRBJ2-7; tentatively, D is TRBD2 (6 bases). Germline V CDR1 and CDR2: MGHRA, YSYEKL. Trimming took 0 bases from V and 0 from J, leaving 12 bases between them. This CDR3 has 16 residues. Here the CDR3 reads CASSQEFMGGSYEQYF. The CDR3 coding sequence is TGCGCCAGCAGCCAAGAATTTATGGGGGGCTCCTACGAGCAGTACTTC.

This clonotype was seen a handful of times. V usage is TRBV27 and J usage is TRBJ1-2; TRBD1 might be the D (5 bases). This CDR3 spans 16 amino acids. V lost 6 bases and J lost 8, with 25 bases in between. Per the germline V gene, CDR1 is MNHEY and CDR2 is SMNVEV (reference sequence). CDR3 region: CASRPEGRAVPSGYTF. The CDR3 DNA follows: TGTGCCAGCAGACCTGAGGGGCGTGCAGTTCCGTCAGGCTACACCTTC.

J is TRBJ2-1 and V is TRBV12-5; D gene uncertain. Deletions cut 0 bases from V and 0 bases from J, with 9 bases between. Per the germline V gene, CDR1 is LGHNT and CDR2 is FRNRAP. This CDR3 comprises 16 residues. The CDR3 is CASGLVIGRSYNEQFF. CDR3 coding DNA: TGTGCTAGTGGTTTGGTAATCGGACGCTCCTACAATGAGCAGTTCTTC.

In DNA, the CDR3 is TGTGCCAGTAGTAACCTACCGGGCCAGCGGACCGGGGAGCTGTTTTTT. Amino acids: CASSNLPGQRTGELFF. V and J are TRBV19 and TRBJ2-2; TRBD2 is a possible D gene (5 bases). Trimming left V 4 bases short and J 5 bases short, with 17 bases between. This CDR3 contains 16 residues. Germline V gives CDR1 LNHDA, CDR2 SQIVND (reference sequence).

The CDR3 DNA follows: TGTGCCAGCAGCTTAGGGGGAGGGGCGGTCGATAATTCACCCCTCCACTTT. Residues: CASSLGGGAVDNSPLHF. J is TRBJ1-6 and V is TRBV7-8; D possibly corresponds to TRBD1 (5 bases). Trimming took off 1 base at V and 5 bases at J, with 15 bases between the two ends. Germline loops: CDR1 SGHVS, CDR2 FQNEAQ. There are 17 residues in the CDR3.

This clonotype has more than one count but fewer than ten. The V call is TRBV29-1, the J call TRBJ2-7; 8 nucleotides align to TRBD2. The CDR3 loop spans 13 amino acids. The germline gives CDR1 SQVTM, CDR2 ANQGSEA. V shed 5 bases, J shed 6 bases, and the junction held 9 bases outside the gene matches. The chain's CDR3 is CSVRGTSFAEQYF. The CDR3 DNA follows: TGCAGCGTTCGGGGGACTAGTTTTGCCGAGCAGTACTTC.

In its sample, this clonotype was seen a few times. The chain joins TRBV6-4 to TRBJ2-7; 7 bases fit TRBD2. There are 17 residues in the CDR3. The germline CDR1 and CDR2 sequences are MRHNA and SNTAGT. With 6 bases clipped from V and 0 bases from J, the junction kept 14 bases outside the gene matches. CDR3 region: CASSRGTGGPLSYEQYF. CDR3 nucleotide sequence: TGTGCCAGCAGCCGAGGGACGGGGGGACCCCTCTCCTACGAGCAGTACTTC.